This TCR beta chain was identified during a study of brain T cells in children with intractable seizures. General study findings and limits: Pre-surgery blood may have been undersampled, hiding some clones.

TCRdb's table, derived via immunoSEQ multiplex PCR, lists solely in-frame clones and lacks some. The sample yields approximately 330,000 clones, roughly 92% seen once. Germline V lookup: CDR1 SGHTA, CDR2 FQGTGA. Between the trimmed V and J ends, which lost 1 base and 0 bases, there was a span of 9 bases. The CDR3 totals 16 residues. This clone was recorded once. Its target is not known. Noted time point: blood from clinic visit 5 months post-surgery; TSC patient then seizure free. Sequencing was limited to surgery cases with top T cell transcript signatures in brain tissue. Patients received at least one anti-epileptic drug before surgery.

The chain has TRBV7-3 and TRBJ2-2; D ambiguous. The receptor's source is a boy under two years old with tuberous sclerosis and intractable seizures. The sequencing used peripheral blood, collected roughly 5 months after surgery. This CDR3 is CASSLRASTNTGELFF. CDR3 nucleotide sequence: TGTGCCAGCAGCTTAAGGGCCTCGACGAACACCGGGGAGCTGTTTTTT.